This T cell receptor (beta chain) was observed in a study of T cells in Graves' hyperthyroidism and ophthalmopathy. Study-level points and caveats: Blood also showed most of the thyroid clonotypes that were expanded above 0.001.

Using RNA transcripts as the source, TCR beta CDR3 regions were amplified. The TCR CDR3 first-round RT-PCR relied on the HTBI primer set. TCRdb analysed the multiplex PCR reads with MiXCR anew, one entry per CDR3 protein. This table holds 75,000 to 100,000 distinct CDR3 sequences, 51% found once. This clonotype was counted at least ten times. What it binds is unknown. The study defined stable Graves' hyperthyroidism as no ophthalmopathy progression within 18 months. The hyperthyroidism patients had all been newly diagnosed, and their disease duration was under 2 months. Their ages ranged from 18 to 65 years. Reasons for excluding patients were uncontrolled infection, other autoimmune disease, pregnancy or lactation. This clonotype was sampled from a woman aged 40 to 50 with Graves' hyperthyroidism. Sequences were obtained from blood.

In nucleotides, the CDR3 is TGCAGTGCTAGTATAGCGAGAGCGTATGAAGAGACCCAGTACTTC. Residues: CSASIARAYEETQYF. The chain employs TRBV20-1 and TRBJ2-5, with D perhaps TRBD2 (5 bases). The V end lost 3 bases, the J end lost 3 bases, and 17 bases lay between the germline ends. This CDR3 comprises 15 residues. Germline V CDR1 and CDR2: DFQATT, SNEGSKA (reference sequence).